A single sample is the source of the 28 T cell receptor beta chains below, sequenced in a study of blood T cell repertoires in COVID-19. Clones were read by immunoSEQ multiplex PCR, and TCRdb kept only the in-frame ones, dropping some. The sample shows 100,000 to 150,000 clones, approximately 90% of them seen only once. Sequencing was performed on peripheral blood. The receptors were gathered from a man aged 45-65 years with active or convalescent COVID-19.

DNA for the CDR3: TGCAGCGCCACAGGTTACGCTGAAGCTTTCTTT. It translates to CSATGYAEAFF. The V call is TRBV29-1, the J call TRBJ1-1; tentatively, D is TRBD1 (5 bases). Germline V lookup: CDR1 SQVTM, CDR2 ANQGSEA. V dropped 7 bases and J dropped 6 bases, with 12 bases sitting between them. This CDR3 spans 11 amino acids.

The gene calls are TRBV21-1 and TRBJ2-1; TRBD1 reflects the table's D call only, with no check against the DNA. TRBV21-1 counts as a pseudogene. The CDR3 consists of 15 residues. CDR3 protein: CASSTTGGVDNEQFF. CDR3 bases: TGTGCCAGCAGCACCACAGGGGGCGTCGACAATGAGCAGTTCTTC.

The table lists this clone with a few counts. The rearrangement links TRBV7-8 to TRBJ1-3, with unresolved D. The germline gives CDR1 SGHVS, CDR2 FQNEAQ. V was trimmed by 1 base and J by 1 base, leaving 11 bases between them. This CDR3 has 16 residues. CDR3: CASSLVGSDSGNTIYF. CDR3 nucleotides: TGTGCCAGCAGCTTAGTCGGCAGCGATTCTGGAAACACCATATATTTT.

By share of the sample, this clone is medium-sized. The V call is TRBV27, the J call TRBJ2-7, with 15 bases aligning to TRBD2. With 6 bases clipped from V and 2 bases from J, the junction kept 8 bases outside the gene matches. CDR1 and CDR2 (germline): MNHEY, SMNVEV (reference sequence). This CDR3 is built from 17 residues. DNA for the CDR3: TGTGCCAGCAGCCCCTGGACTAGCGGGAGGGCCGCCTACGAGCAGTACTTC. Translated, it gives CASSPWTSGRAAYEQYF.

This clone was counted a single time. The chain uses TRBV2 and TRBJ2-1; 7 bases are shared with TRBD1. V dropped 4 bases and J dropped 2; count of bases not matched to a gene: 5. Germline V lookup: CDR1 SNHLY, CDR2 FYNNEI. CDR3 length: 15 residues. The CDR3 sequence is CASSVQGPPYNEQFF. CDR3 DNA: TGTGCCAGCAGTGTACAGGGGCCCCCCTACAATGAGCAGTTCTTC.

CDR3 DNA sequence: TGTGCCAGCAGTTACTCGCTAGCGGGAGGGGTCGGGGAGCTGTTTTTT. Its translation is CASSYSLAGGVGELFF. The V call is TRBV6-5, the J call TRBJ2-2; 12 bases agree with TRBD2. The junction had 3 bases not matched to a gene; V was cut back by 0 bases and J by 7 bases. This CDR3 has 16 residues. From germline, CDR1 is MNHEY and CDR2 SVGAGI.

The gene calls are TRBV10-3 and TRBJ2-1, with 10 bases matching TRBD1. The J segment lost 8 bases and the V segment lost 5 bases, leaving 9 bases of the junction unmatched. The CDR3 is made up of 15 amino acids. Germline V gene sequence: CDR1 ENHRY, CDR2 SYGVKD. The CDR3 sequence is CAISPDRGGLDEQFF. As DNA, the CDR3 is TGTGCCATCAGTCCGGACAGGGGGGGTTTGGATGAGCAGTTCTTC.

This chain connects TRBV7-9 to TRBJ1-2, with TRBD1 matching over 7 bases. J gave up 3 bases and V 8 bases, and 12 bases lay outside the gene matches. The CDR3 consists of 15 residues. Germline V gene sequence: CDR1 SEHNR, CDR2 FQNEAQ (reference sequence). CDR3 residues: CASGSGQDLYYGYTF. DNA of the CDR3: TGTGCCAGCGGATCTGGACAGGACCTCTACTATGGCTACACCTTC.

On this clone: One junction end does not reproduce the germline sequence, and a read error may be involved. The chain recombines TRBV11-2 with TRBJ2-3; TRBD2 matches at 8 bases. Germline lookup yields CDR1 SGHAT and CDR2 FQNNGV. The CDR3 runs 16 residues. CDR3 sequence reads: CASSLRLAMGTDTQYF. Here the CDR3 DNA reads TGTGCCAGCAGCCTCCGACTAGCGATGGGCACGGATACGCAGTATTTT.

The gene calls are TRBV15 and TRBJ1-4; D is possibly TRBD1 (5 bases). Germline-derived CDR1 and CDR2 are LNHNV and YYDKDF (reference sequence). With 1 base removed from V and 7 bases from J, the gap between germline ends came to 10 bases. The CDR3 runs 14 residues. The DNA of the CDR3 is TGTGCCACCAGCAGAGCCTTGGGGGGTGAAAAACTGTTTTTT. It encodes CATSRALGGEKLFF.

This rearrangement joins TRBV6-2 or TRBV6-3 to TRBJ2-2; tentative D call: TRBD2 (5 bases). Germline V gene sequence: CDR1 MNHEY, CDR2 SVGEGT. The CDR3 runs 19 residues. V dropped 0 bases and J dropped 0 bases, with 17 bases sitting between them. The CDR3 nucleotides are TGTGCCAGCAGTTACTCGAAGTATCGGCGGGCCGCGAACACCGGGGAGCTGTTTTTT. It yields the protein CASSYSKYRRAANTGELFF.

Only a few counts were recorded for this clone. The V call is TRBV24-1, the J call TRBJ2-3, with 7 bases lining up with TRBD2. Germline values: CDR1 KGHDR, CDR2 SFDVKD. V was pared by 0 bases and J by 2 bases, with 4 bases of the junction left unmatched. The CDR3 covers 16 residues. CDR3 protein: CATSDLRSGATDTQYF. In DNA form, the CDR3 reads TGTGCCACCAGTGATTTGCGGAGCGGGGCCACAGATACGCAGTATTTT.

The chain combines TRBV3-1 (or the pseudogene TRBV3-2) with TRBJ2-2; weak D call: TRBD1 (6 bases). This CDR3 has 14 amino acids. Trimming shortened V by 1 base and J by 7 bases, and 10 bases separated the two germline ends. CDR1 LGHDT and CDR2 YNNKEL come from the germline V gene (reference sequence). The CDR3 region is CASSQGRGHGELFF. For the CDR3, the DNA is TGTGCCAGCAGCCAAGGCAGGGGTCACGGGGAGCTGTTTTTT.

This clone turned up a few times. The CDR3 DNA is TGCGCCAGCAGCGAAGACAGGGTAGCCCCCTACGAGCAGTACTTC. Translation gives CASSEDRVAPYEQYF. The V call is TRBV10-2, the J call TRBJ2-7; 7 nucleotides line up with TRBD1. With V trimmed by 6 bases and J by 2 bases, 10 bases remained unmatched. CDR1 and CDR2 from the germline V gene are WSHSY and SAAADI. This CDR3 is 15 amino acids long.

The chain is built from TRBV19 and TRBJ1-6; D is ambiguous. Deletions cut 3 bases from V and 6 bases from J, with 6 bases between. Germline CDR1 and CDR2: LNHDA and SQIVND (reference sequence). This CDR3 has 13 amino acids. CDR3 coding DNA: TGTGCCAGTAGTATTGGCAGTAATTCACCCCTCCACTTT. Translated: CASSIGSNSPLHF.

The V call is TRBV4-3, the J call TRBJ2-7; 7 bases match TRBD1. J gave up 5 bases and V 0 bases, and 7 bases lay outside the gene matches. The V gene's germline CDR1 is LGHNA and CDR2 YSLEER. This CDR3 is 15 amino acids long. The CDR3 spells CASSQDRGTWNEQYF. The CDR3 DNA reads as TGCGCCAGCAGCCAAGACAGGGGGACATGGAACGAGCAGTACTTC.

V usage is TRBV4-2 and J usage is TRBJ1-2; maybe TRBD1 (6 bases). Trimming pared 4 bases from V and 3 bases from J, leaving 15 bases between. The germline CDR1 and CDR2 sequences are LGHNA and YNFKEQ. This CDR3 is built from 15 residues. The CDR3 spells CASSPLEDRYYGYTF. CDR3 DNA: TGTGCCAGCAGCCCTCTTGAGGACAGATACTATGGCTACACCTTC.

The gene calls are TRBV29-1 and TRBJ2-1; D ambiguous. V was pared by 4 bases and J by 9 bases, with 7 bases between. Germline values: CDR1 SQVTM, CDR2 ANQGSEA. This CDR3 spans 10 amino acids. The CDR3 coding sequence is TGCAGCGTTGGTAGAGGTGAGCAGTTCTTC. As protein: CSVGRGEQFF.

This rearrangement joins TRBV6-6 to TRBJ2-7; 9 positions match TRBD2. The length of the CDR3 is 16 residues. Germline V gives CDR1 MNHNY, CDR2 SVGAGI (reference sequence). The V segment lost 0 bases and the J segment 5 bases; nucleotides outside the gene matches: 8. In nucleotides, the CDR3 is TGTGCCAGCAGTTACTCGACGGGCGGGAGGGCTCACGAGCAGTACTTC. It yields the protein CASSYSTGGRAHEQYF.

The chain recombines TRBV7-2 with TRBJ2-2; D possibly corresponds to TRBD2 (6 bases). From germline, CDR1 is SGHTA and CDR2 FQGNSA. This CDR3 spans 14 amino acids. The ends were cut back, 3 bases at V and 5 bases at J, with 10 bases in the middle. The CDR3 nucleotides are TGTGCCAGCAGCTTGAGTGGGGGGACCGGGGAGCTGTTTTTT. Translating it yields CASSLSGGTGELFF.

Regarding this clone: One junction end does not reproduce the germline sequence, and a read error may be involved. The chain combines TRBV29-1 with TRBJ1-2; D is unclear. Germline CDR1 is SQVTM and CDR2 is ANQGSEA. This CDR3 comprises 11 residues. The CDR3 reads CSVANTGYRAF. The CDR3 nucleotides read TGCAGCGTTGCCAATACCGGGTATCGGGCCTTC.

The rearrangement uses TRBV28 and TRBJ2-7, with D unresolved. Germline values: CDR1 MDHEN, CDR2 SYDVKM. This CDR3 has 12 amino acids. V was shortened by 8 bases and J by 4 bases, with 12 bases between the two germline ends. The CDR3 sequence is CASGDISYEQYF. The CDR3 bases are TGTGCCAGCGGTGACATCTCTTACGAGCAGTACTTC. Together with reference TRBV28 and TRBJ2-7, the CDR3 gives the full variable domain: DVKVTQSSRYLVKRTGEKVFLECVQDMDHENMFWYRQDPGLGLRLIYFSYDVKMKEKGDIPEGYSVSREKKERFSLILESASTNQTSMYLCASGDISYEQYFGPGTRLTVT.

The rearrangement links TRBV24-1 to TRBJ2-3, with TRBD1 as a possible D gene (5 bases). Germline values: CDR1 KGHDR, CDR2 SFDVKD. V was pared by 3 bases and J by 2 bases, with 11 bases between. CDR3 length: 15 residues. CDR3 in amino acids: CATSDTREFTDTQYF. The CDR3 DNA sequence: TGTGCCACCAGTGATACCAGGGAATTCACAGATACGCAGTATTTT.

V usage is TRBV19 and J usage is TRBJ2-1; 9 bases agree with TRBD2. J was trimmed by 7 bases and V by 5 bases; bases with no gene match: 9. Germline V CDR1 and CDR2: LNHDA, SQIVND (reference sequence). This CDR3 is 15 amino acids long. The CDR3 loop reads CASSYRGGGQNEQFF. For the CDR3, the DNA is TGTGCCAGTAGTTATCGCGGGGGGGGACAGAATGAGCAGTTCTTC.

This chain joins TRBV5-1 and TRBJ1-1; a possible D gene is TRBD1 (5 bases). V was pared by 3 bases and J by 3 bases, with 9 bases between. The CDR3 is 13 residues long. In germline, CDR1 is SGHRS, CDR2 YFSETQ. The CDR3 nucleotides are TGCGCCAGCAGCTCTGGGGCCGACACTGAAGCTTTCTTT. It translates to CASSSGADTEAFF.

This clone was recorded a few times. The chain combines TRBV5-1 with TRBJ1-6, with 7 bases matching TRBD1. This CDR3 spans 16 amino acids. With 3 bases clipped from V and 9 bases from J, the junction kept 12 bases outside the gene matches. Looked up from germline, CDR1 is SGHRS and CDR2 is YFSETQ. The CDR3 region is CASSSTPGTDFSPLHF. In DNA, the CDR3 is TGCGCCAGCAGCTCTACACCCGGGACAGACTTTTCACCCCTCCACTTT. The full variable domain, rest sourced from reference TRBV5-1 and TRBJ1-6, is KAGVTQTPRYLIKTRGQQVTLSCSPISGHRSVSWYQQTPGQGLQFLFEYFSETQRNKGNFPGRFSGRQFSNSRSEMNVSTLELGDSALYLCASSSTPGTDFSPLHFGNGTRLTVT.

This chain joins TRBV28 and TRBJ2-3, with 15 bases identical to TRBD2. CDR3 length: 19 residues. The V gene's germline CDR1 is MDHEN and CDR2 SYDVKM. Trimming at V came to 8 bases and at J to 0 bases, leaving 12 bases not matched to a gene. The CDR3 is CASPPIGLAGGPSTDTQYF. CDR3 in DNA: TGTGCCAGCCCACCAATCGGACTAGCGGGAGGGCCTAGCACAGATACGCAGTATTTT.

This chain connects TRBV4-3 to TRBJ1-5; D gene uncertain. This CDR3 contains 12 residues. Germline CDR1 and CDR2: LGHNA and YSLEER. Trimming removed 1 base from V and 9 bases from J, with 7 bases in between. CDR3 protein: CASSQAGGPQHF. The DNA of the CDR3 is TGCGCCAGCAGCCAAGCAGGAGGGCCCCAGCATTTT.